This TCR beta chain was captured by sequencing in a study of CD8+ T cells in alopecia areata. Following extraction, RNA underwent reverse transcription to cDNA, which served as the sequencing template. Using immunoSEQ multiplex PCR, the repertoire was profiled, and TCRdb retains in-frame clones only, with some absent. The table has over 250,000 clones, approximately 60% seen once. Germline CDR1 MGHDK, CDR2 SYGVNS. V dropped 2 bases and J dropped 7 bases, with 8 bases sitting between them. The CDR3 totals 13 residues. Treatment meaning: oral pan-JAK inhibitor, 5-10 mg twice daily. The sample in question was CD4+ T cells sorted from blood, obtained at week 52, from a patient treated with tofacitinib. This chain connects TRBV25-1 to TRBJ1-4; D is ambiguous. The sequence was obtained from a human donor with alopecia areata. DNA of the CDR3: TGTGCCAGCAGTGAACATAGGGCTGAAAAACTGTTTTTT. Its protein product is CASSEHRAEKLFF. The variable domain in full, with the rest retrieved from reference TRBV25-1 and TRBJ1-4, is EADIYQTPRYLVIGTGKKITLECSQTMGHDKMYWYQQDPGMELHLIHYSYGVNSTEKGDLSSESTVSRIRTEHFPLTLESARPSHTSQYLCASSEHRAEKLFFGSGTQLSVL.